The text below deals with one T cell receptor beta chain. Antigen unknown. This sample was taken from a study of T cells in tuberculosis. Whole-study findings and limits: Active tuberculosis TCR-alpha repertoires lay closer to GMM-specific TCRs than IGRA-negative controls, suggesting clonal expansion. Shorter CDR3-alpha in active tuberculosis partly drove smaller distances. GEM motif frequencies gave 60% to 70% accuracy; the GMM repertoire gave 80% to 90%.

The method was immunoSEQ multiplex PCR; TCRdb's version includes in-frame clones alone and lacks a portion of them. The repertoire holds over 35,000 clones, with 95% as singletons. The CDR3 sequence is 15 residues long. Trimming stripped 5 bases from V and 4 bases from J, with 17 bases between. Germline loops: CDR1 SEHNR, CDR2 FQNEAQ (reference sequence). The specimen sequenced was PBMCs. This receptor was taken from a donor aged 10-29 years with latent tuberculosis or without tuberculosis infection. The chain is built from TRBV7-9 and TRBJ1-2; D unresolved. CDR3 amino acids: CASSRAIPPIYGYTF. CDR3 sequence (DNA): TGTGCCAGCAGCCGTGCTATCCCCCCCATCTATGGCTACACCTTC.